Shown below are 20 T cell receptor beta chains from a single sample sequenced in a study of T-cell reconstitution after alpha-beta-depleted transplantation in children. Preparation of the TCRbeta library was carried out with unique molecular identifiers. TCRdb processed the PCR reads anew with MiXCR; each CDR3 protein has one entry. This table has nearly 350,000 distinct CDR3 sequences, roughly 16% appearing once. The sample was PBMCs, mostly from graft donor cells, taken 360 days after TCRalphabeta/CD19-depleted stem cell transplant. The receptor set was obtained from a male patient between 2 and 10 years old who had a stem cell transplant for acute lymphoblastic leukemia, so the T cells may come from the graft donor.

In its sample, this clonotype was seen a few times. The V gene is TRBV20-1, the J gene TRBJ2-1, with 7 bases fitting TRBD2. CDR1 is DFQATT and CDR2 is SNEGSKA in the germline V gene (reference sequence). The V and J ends lost 6 bases and 12 bases, in that order; junction bases with no gene match: 8. CDR3 size: 11 residues. This CDR3 is CSAPMTSWQFF. CDR3 sequence (DNA): TGCAGTGCCCCGATGACTAGCTGGCAGTTCTTC.

This clonotype occurred a few times. The V gene is TRBV7-9, the J gene TRBJ2-7; the D is unclear. The CDR3 spans 15 residues. The V end was cut by 1 base, the J end by 0 bases, with 10 bases between. Germline V CDR1 and CDR2: SEHNR, FQNEAQ (reference sequence). The DNA of the CDR3 is TGTGCCAGCAGCTTAGAGCCCCAGTTCTCCTACGAGCAGTACTTC. Its protein product is CASSLEPQFSYEQYF.

This clonotype was recorded a few times. V usage is TRBV12-3 or TRBV12-4 and J usage is TRBJ2-3; a weak D match, TRBD2 (7 bases). The length of the CDR3 is 16 residues. Trimming removed 5 bases from V and 4 bases from J, with 19 bases in between. CDR3 amino acids: CASSPRGKGRADTQYF. The DNA for the CDR3 is TGTGCCAGCAGTCCCAGGGGCAAAGGGAGGGCAGATACGCAGTATTTT.

The sample holds a few counts of this clonotype. V usage is TRBV12-3 or TRBV12-4 and J usage is TRBJ2-3; 12 nucleotides match TRBD2. After removal of 3 bases from V and 3 bases from J, the junction contained 13 bases not matched to a gene. This CDR3 has 19 amino acids. The CDR3 DNA reads TGTGCCAGCAGTTTCCCGCCGACTCTAGCGGGAGGGCCGACAGATACGCAGTATTTT. The encoded protein is CASSFPPTLAGGPTDTQYF.

This clonotype was detected a few times. This sequence joins TRBV9 and TRBJ2-1, with 9 bases lining up with TRBD1. The V gene end was trimmed by 4 bases and the J gene end by 7 bases; junction bases not matched to a gene: 6. This CDR3 has 14 amino acids. The germline V gene has CDR1 SGDLS and CDR2 YYNGEE. Here the CDR3 reads CASSIGQGRNEQFF. The CDR3 DNA reads TGTGCCAGCAGCATTGGACAGGGGAGGAATGAGCAGTTCTTC.

The chain uses TRBV12-3 or TRBV12-4 and TRBJ2-7; D uncertain. CDR3 length: 14 amino acids. V dropped 3 bases and J dropped 3 bases, with 12 bases sitting between them. CDR3 region: CASSFGTRVYEQYF. In DNA form, the CDR3 reads TGTGCCAGCAGTTTCGGTACCCGGGTCTACGAGCAGTACTTC.

This clonotype has just a few counts. The rearrangement uses TRBV27 and TRBJ2-7, with D perhaps matching TRBD2 (7 bases). Trimming removed 5 bases at V and 1 base at J, with 21 bases between. This CDR3 contains 17 residues. CDR1 MNHEY and CDR2 SMNVEV come from the germline V gene (reference sequence). CDR3 loop: CASSPLGGGRGSYEQYF. CDR3 DNA: TGTGCCAGCAGTCCCCTGGGCGGGGGCAGGGGATCCTACGAGCAGTACTTC.

This clonotype has a handful of counts. The chain links TRBV30 to TRBJ2-2, with D unresolved. Per germline, CDR1 GTSNPN and CDR2 SVGIG (reference sequence). The CDR3 extends over 14 amino acids. V was shortened by 1 base and J by 1 base, with 7 bases between the two germline ends. CDR3 nucleotide sequence: TGTGCCTGGAGTGCGAACTTGAACACCGGGGAGCTGTTTTTT. Translating gives CAWSANLNTGELFF.

CDR3 amino acids: CASSQDPGGSGQPQHF. In DNA form, the CDR3 reads TGTGCCAGCAGCCAAGATCCAGGGGGAAGCGGTCAGCCCCAGCATTTT. This rearrangement joins TRBV4-2 to TRBJ1-5; 7 bases agree with TRBD1. The V gene end was trimmed by 0 bases and the J gene end by 6 bases; junction bases not matched to a gene: 8. Germline V gives CDR1 LGHNA, CDR2 YNFKEQ. The CDR3 is made up of 16 amino acids.

This clonotype was observed a few times. The J gene is TRBJ2-4, the V gene TRBV29-1; 9 bases agree with TRBD1. The trim removed 7 bases at V and 8 bases at J, leaving 3 bases unmatched. The germline gives CDR1 SQVTM, CDR2 ANQGSEA. The CDR3 runs to 11 residues. The CDR3 bases are TGCAGCGCGGACAGGGGTGACATTCAGTACTTC. Amino acids: CSADRGDIQYF.

This clonotype was observed a handful of times. Here the CDR3 reads CASSYYAAYNEQFF. The DNA of the CDR3 is TGTGCCAGCAGTTACTATGCGGCCTACAATGAGCAGTTCTTC. The chain carries TRBV6-5 and TRBJ2-1; D is uncertain. V gave up 1 base and J gave up 2 bases, with 6 bases separating them. The CDR3 sequence is 14 residues long. CDR1 and CDR2 (germline): MNHEY, SVGAGI.

V usage is TRBV19 and J usage is TRBJ2-2; 8 positions match TRBD2. The V and J ends lost 1 base and 0 bases, in that order; junction bases with no gene match: 10. Germline V gene sequence: CDR1 LNHDA, CDR2 SQIVND (reference sequence). The CDR3 runs to 19 residues. The CDR3 nucleotides are TGTGCCAGTAGTATAGTTAAGATGAGACTAGCGTCGAACACCGGGGAGCTGTTTTTT. Its protein product is CASSIVKMRLASNTGELFF.

The chain carries TRBV5-1 and TRBJ1-6; D is possibly TRBD1 (5 bases). CDR3 length: 14 residues. Trimming took off 8 bases at V and 8 bases at J, with 17 bases between the two ends. Germline CDR1 and CDR2: SGHRS and YFSETQ. The CDR3 sequence: CASRRPGGDSPLHF. The CDR3 DNA reads TGCGCCAGTCGACGTCCCGGGGGGGATTCACCCCTCCACTTT.

This chain uses TRBV3-1 with TRBJ2-5; 7 bases line up with TRBD2. The CDR3 is made up of 16 amino acids. Per germline, CDR1 LGHDT and CDR2 YNNKEL (reference sequence). The V segment lost 0 bases and the J segment 4 bases; nucleotides outside the gene matches: 8. CDR3 residues: CASSQDGAGRGETQYF. CDR3 in DNA: TGTGCCAGCAGCCAAGATGGAGCGGGAAGGGGAGAGACCCAGTACTTC.

The chain carries TRBV6-1 and TRBJ1-4; D might be TRBD1 (6 bases). The CDR3 loop spans 16 amino acids. Germline V CDR1 and CDR2: MNHNS, SASEGT. Trimming left V 5 bases short and J 4 bases short, with 17 bases between. CDR3 bases: TGTGCCAGCAGTCAAGGAAACAGGGCCGGTAATGAAAAACTGTTTTTT. This codes for CASSQGNRAGNEKLFF.

The V and J genes are TRBV7-9 and TRBJ2-1; 11 nucleotides align to TRBD2. V was pared by 8 bases and J by 8 bases, with 14 bases of the junction left unmatched. Germline V gene sequence: CDR1 SEHNR, CDR2 FQNEAQ (reference sequence). CDR3 length: 16 amino acids. The CDR3 loop is CASLDLAGGKFDEQFF. In DNA, the CDR3 is TGTGCCAGCCTGGACCTAGCGGGAGGCAAGTTTGATGAGCAGTTCTTC.

This clonotype was counted only a few times. The chain uses TRBV3-1 and TRBJ1-2; D is undetermined. This CDR3 contains 13 residues. The ends were cut back, 1 base at V and 3 bases at J, with 6 bases in the middle. CDR1 is LGHDT and CDR2 is YNNKEL in the germline V gene (reference sequence). The CDR3 DNA follows: TGTGCCAGCAGCCAAGCAGAGTACTATGGCTACACCTTC. Translated: CASSQAEYYGYTF.

A few counts support this clonotype. This chain uses TRBV7-2 with TRBJ2-7; no definite D call. From germline, CDR1 is SGHTA and CDR2 FQGNSA. The length of the CDR3 is 17 residues. Between the trimmed V and J ends, which lost 2 bases and 0 bases, there was a span of 17 bases. The CDR3 loop reads CASSLRVSLKSSYEQYF. The CDR3 nucleotides are TGTGCCAGCAGCTTAAGGGTCTCGTTAAAGAGCTCCTACGAGCAGTACTTC.

This clonotype was detected only a few times. CDR3 DNA sequence: TGCAGCGTTGCGCTAGGAGACTCAGATACGCAGTATTTT. Its protein is CSVALGDSDTQYF. The chain uses TRBV29-1 and TRBJ2-3, with no clear D. There are 13 residues in the CDR3. CDR1 and CDR2 (germline): SQVTM, ANQGSEA. The V and J ends lost 4 bases and 4 bases respectively, with 12 bases between them.

There are many counts of this clonotype. The V call is TRBV5-1, the J call TRBJ2-1; D remains unclear. Per germline, CDR1 SGHRS and CDR2 YFSETQ. V was cut by 1 base and J by 8 bases, with 10 bases left in between. The CDR3 has 13 residues. Written as DNA, the CDR3 is TGCGCCAGCAGCTTGCCCGGGTACGATGAGCAGTTCTTC. It specifies CASSLPGYDEQFF.